Listed below are T cell receptor beta chains from one sample, sequenced in a study of monozygotic twins with inflammatory bowel disease. From its re-call of the 5' RACE reads, TCRdb lists each CDR3 protein once, without DNA. This listing includes some 440,000 distinct CDR3 sequences. Source material: blood. These TCRs come from a human donor with ulcerative colitis or Crohn's disease, or a healthy co-twin of an affected twin (not recorded which). CDR3s include the opening cysteine and the closing phenylalanine or tryptophan.

v_call: TRBV5-1; j_call: TRBJ1-1; cdr3_aa: CASSFMENTEAFF
v_call: TRBV4-2; j_call: TRBJ2-1; cdr3_aa: CASSGSGTSGRPSSYNEQFF
v_call: TRBV7-8; j_call: TRBJ1-3; cdr3_aa: CASSLALVGHLSGNTIYF
v_call: TRBV20-1; j_call: TRBJ2-3; cdr3_aa: CSASRQGTDTQYF
v_call: TRBV20-1; j_call: TRBJ1-1; cdr3_aa: CSASTQENEAFF
v_call: TRBV12-3/TRBV12-4; j_call: TRBJ2-7; cdr3_aa: CASSFRAGEQYF
v_call: TRBV20-1; j_call: TRBJ2-1; cdr3_aa: CSANPGLAGGEQFF
v_call: TRBV20-1; j_call: TRBJ2-7; cdr3_aa: CSAKREPENRVYEQYF
v_call: TRBV2; j_call: TRBJ1-5; cdr3_aa: CASSEALQGGNQPQHF
v_call: TRBV27; j_call: TRBJ2-5; cdr3_aa: CASSSIPRGQETQYF
v_call: TRBV4-2; j_call: TRBJ2-1; cdr3_aa: CASSQVSGTSGGTDNEQFF
v_call: TRBV20-1; j_call: TRBJ1-1; cdr3_aa: CSARDRGPEGAFF
v_call: TRBV10-3; j_call: TRBJ1-1; cdr3_aa: CATNRQGHTEAFF
v_call: TRBV5-1; j_call: TRBJ1-3; cdr3_aa: CASAQGTGGNTIYF
v_call: TRBV20-1; j_call: TRBJ1-2; cdr3_aa: CSAGGEVGHGYTF
v_call: TRBV5-4; j_call: TRBJ2-6; cdr3_aa: CASSSGVAGANVLTF
v_call: TRBV20-1; j_call: TRBJ2-2; cdr3_aa: CSASEGGMQTGELFF
v_call: TRBV3-1; j_call: TRBJ2-7; cdr3_aa: CASSQEPGHLYEQYF
v_call: TRBV11-2; j_call: TRBJ2-7; cdr3_aa: CASSLAGPSYEQYF
v_call: TRBV29-1; j_call: TRBJ1-1; cdr3_aa: CSVEDRGSTFF
v_call: TRBV11-2; j_call: TRBJ2-2; cdr3_aa: CASSWGLAANTGELFF
v_call: TRBV11-2; j_call: TRBJ2-1; cdr3_aa: CASSSSSGRVYNEQFF
v_call: TRBV13; j_call: TRBJ1-2; cdr3_aa: CASSPPGYGYTF
v_call: TRBV20-1; j_call: TRBJ1-1; cdr3_aa: CSARDQEIVNTEAFF
v_call: TRBV7-2; j_call: TRBJ2-2; cdr3_aa: CASSSRLAERGGELFF
v_call: TRBV6-5; j_call: TRBJ2-1; cdr3_aa: CASSTRRNEQFF
v_call: TRBV29-1; j_call: TRBJ2-7; cdr3_aa: CSVGGGPSEQYF
v_call: TRBV5-1; j_call: TRBJ2-3; cdr3_aa: CASQTGARDTQYF